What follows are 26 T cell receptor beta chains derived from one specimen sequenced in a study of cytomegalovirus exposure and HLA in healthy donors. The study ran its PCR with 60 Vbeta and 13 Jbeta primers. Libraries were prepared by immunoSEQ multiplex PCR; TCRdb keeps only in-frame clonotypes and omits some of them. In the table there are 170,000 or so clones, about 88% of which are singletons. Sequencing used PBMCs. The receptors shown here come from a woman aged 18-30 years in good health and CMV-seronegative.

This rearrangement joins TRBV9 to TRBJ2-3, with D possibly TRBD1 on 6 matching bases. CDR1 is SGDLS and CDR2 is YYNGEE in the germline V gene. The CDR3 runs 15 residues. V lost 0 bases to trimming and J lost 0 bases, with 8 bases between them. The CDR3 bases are TGTGCCAGCAGCGTAGAAGGGGGTAGCACAGATACGCAGTATTTT. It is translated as CASSVEGGSTDTQYF.

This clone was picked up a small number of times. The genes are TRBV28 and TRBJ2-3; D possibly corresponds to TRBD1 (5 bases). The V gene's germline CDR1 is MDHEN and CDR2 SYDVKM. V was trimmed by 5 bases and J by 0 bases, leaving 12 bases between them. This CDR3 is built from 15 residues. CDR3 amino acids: CASSRKTASTDTQYF. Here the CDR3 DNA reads TGTGCCAGCAGTCGAAAGACAGCTAGCACAGATACGCAGTATTTT.

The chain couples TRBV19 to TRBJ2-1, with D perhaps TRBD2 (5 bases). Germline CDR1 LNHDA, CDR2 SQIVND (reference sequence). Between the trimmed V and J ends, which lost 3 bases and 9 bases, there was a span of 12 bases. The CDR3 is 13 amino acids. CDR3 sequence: CASSIHGVSEQFF. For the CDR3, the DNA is TGTGCCAGTAGTATTCACGGGGTATCTGAGCAGTTCTTC.

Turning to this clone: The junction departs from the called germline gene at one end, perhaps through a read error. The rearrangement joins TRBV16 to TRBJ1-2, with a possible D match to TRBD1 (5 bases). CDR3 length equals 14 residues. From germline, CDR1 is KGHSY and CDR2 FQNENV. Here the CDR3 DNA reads TGTGCCAGCAGCCAAACCAGGGATAACGATGGCTACACCTTC. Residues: CASSQTRDNDGYTF.

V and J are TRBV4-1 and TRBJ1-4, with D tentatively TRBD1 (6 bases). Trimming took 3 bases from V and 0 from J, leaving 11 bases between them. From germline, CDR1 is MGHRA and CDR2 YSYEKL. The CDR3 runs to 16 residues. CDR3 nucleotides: TGCGCCAGCAGCCAGGGGACATCTGCAACTAATGAAAAACTGTTTTTT. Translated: CASSQGTSATNEKLFF.

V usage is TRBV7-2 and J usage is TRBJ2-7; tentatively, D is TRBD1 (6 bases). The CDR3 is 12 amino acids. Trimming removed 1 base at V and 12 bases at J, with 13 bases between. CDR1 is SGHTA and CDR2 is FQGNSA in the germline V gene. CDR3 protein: CASSLDRETLYF. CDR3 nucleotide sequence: TGTGCCAGCAGCTTAGACAGGGAGACACTGTACTTC.

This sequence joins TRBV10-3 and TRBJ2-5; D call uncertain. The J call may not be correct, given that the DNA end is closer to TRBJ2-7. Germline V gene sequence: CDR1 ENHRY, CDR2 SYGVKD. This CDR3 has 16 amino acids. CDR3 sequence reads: CAISESKTSGSYEQYF. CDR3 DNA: TGTGCCATCAGTGAGTCCAAGACTTCTGGGTCCTACGAGCAGTACTTC.

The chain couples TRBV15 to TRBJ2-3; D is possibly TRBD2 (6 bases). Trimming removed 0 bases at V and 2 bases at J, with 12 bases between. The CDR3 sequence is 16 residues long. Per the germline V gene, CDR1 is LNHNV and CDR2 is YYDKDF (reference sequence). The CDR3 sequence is CATSRDRGGATDTQYF. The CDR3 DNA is TGTGCCACCAGCAGAGATCGTGGCGGGGCCACAGATACGCAGTATTTT.

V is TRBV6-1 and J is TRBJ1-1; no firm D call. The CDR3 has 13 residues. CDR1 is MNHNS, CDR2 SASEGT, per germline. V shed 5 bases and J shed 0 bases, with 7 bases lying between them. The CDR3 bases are TGTGCCAGCAGTCAATACATGAACACTGAAGCTTTCTTT. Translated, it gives CASSQYMNTEAFF.

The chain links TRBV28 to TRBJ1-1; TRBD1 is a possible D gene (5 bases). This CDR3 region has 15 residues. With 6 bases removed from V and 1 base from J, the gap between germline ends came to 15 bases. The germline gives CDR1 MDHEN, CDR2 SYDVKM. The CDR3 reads CASRPSTVENTEAFF. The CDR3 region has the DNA TGTGCCAGCAGACCGTCGACAGTAGAGAACACTGAAGCTTTCTTT.

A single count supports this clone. The CDR3, as DNA: TGCGCCAGCAGCCTCAAAGGGGGCGCATCCGACTACGAGCAGTACTTC. It specifies CASSLKGGASDYEQYF. This chain joins TRBV4-1 and TRBJ2-7; 7 bases are shared with TRBD1. The CDR3 is made up of 16 amino acids. Trimming cost V 4 bases and J 3 bases; bases outside gene matches: 12. Looked up from germline, CDR1 is MGHRA and CDR2 is YSYEKL.

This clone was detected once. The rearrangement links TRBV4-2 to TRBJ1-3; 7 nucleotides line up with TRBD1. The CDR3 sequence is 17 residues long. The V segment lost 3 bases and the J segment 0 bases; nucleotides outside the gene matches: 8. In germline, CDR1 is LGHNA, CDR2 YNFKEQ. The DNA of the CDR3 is TGTGCCAGCAGCCAGCGGACAGGCGGACTCTCTGGAAACACCATATATTTT. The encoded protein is CASSQRTGGLSGNTIYF.

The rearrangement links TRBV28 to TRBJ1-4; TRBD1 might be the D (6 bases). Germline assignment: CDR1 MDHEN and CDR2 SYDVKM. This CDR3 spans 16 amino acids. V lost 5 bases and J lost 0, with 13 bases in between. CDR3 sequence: CASSLGQRATNEKLFF. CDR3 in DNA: TGTGCCAGCAGTCTCGGACAGCGAGCAACTAATGAAAAACTGTTTTTT.

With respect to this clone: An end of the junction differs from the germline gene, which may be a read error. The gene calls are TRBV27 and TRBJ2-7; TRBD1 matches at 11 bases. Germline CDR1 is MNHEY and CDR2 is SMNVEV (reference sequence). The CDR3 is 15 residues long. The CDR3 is CASRKGQGAYYGQYF. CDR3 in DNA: TGTGCCAGCAGAAAAGGACAGGGGGCCTACTACGGGCAGTACTTC.

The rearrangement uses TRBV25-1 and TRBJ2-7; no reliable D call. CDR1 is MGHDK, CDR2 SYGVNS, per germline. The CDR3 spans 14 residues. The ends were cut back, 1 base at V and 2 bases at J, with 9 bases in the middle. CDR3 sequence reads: CASSEWQSTYEQYF. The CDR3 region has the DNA TGTGCCAGCAGTGAATGGCAGTCAACCTACGAGCAGTACTTC.

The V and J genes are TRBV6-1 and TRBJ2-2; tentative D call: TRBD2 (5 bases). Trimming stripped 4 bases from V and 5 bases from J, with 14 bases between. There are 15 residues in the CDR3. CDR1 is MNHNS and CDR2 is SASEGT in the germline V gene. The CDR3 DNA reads TGTGCCAGCAGTGCCAGCGGAGAGTTAACCGGGGAGCTGTTTTTT. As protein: CASSASGELTGELFF.

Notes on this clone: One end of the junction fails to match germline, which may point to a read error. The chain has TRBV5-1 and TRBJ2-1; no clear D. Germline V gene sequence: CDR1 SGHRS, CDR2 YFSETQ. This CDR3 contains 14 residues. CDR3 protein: CASSLLASNNEQFF. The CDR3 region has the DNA TGCGCCAGCAGCTTGCTGGCCTCCAACAATGAGCAGTTCTTC.

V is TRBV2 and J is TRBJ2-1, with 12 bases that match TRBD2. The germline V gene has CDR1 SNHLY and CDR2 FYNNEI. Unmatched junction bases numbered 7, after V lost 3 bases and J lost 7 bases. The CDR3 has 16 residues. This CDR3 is CASSEGRTSGKNEQFF. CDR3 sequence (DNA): TGTGCCAGCAGTGAGGGGCGGACTAGCGGGAAAAATGAGCAGTTCTTC. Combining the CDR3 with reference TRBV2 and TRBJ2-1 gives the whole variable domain EPEVTQTPSHQVTQMGQEVILRCVPISNHLYFYWYRQILGQKVEFLVSFYNNEISEKSEIFDDQFSVERPDGSNFTLKIRSTKLEDSAMYFCASSEGRTSGKNEQFFGPGTRLTVL.

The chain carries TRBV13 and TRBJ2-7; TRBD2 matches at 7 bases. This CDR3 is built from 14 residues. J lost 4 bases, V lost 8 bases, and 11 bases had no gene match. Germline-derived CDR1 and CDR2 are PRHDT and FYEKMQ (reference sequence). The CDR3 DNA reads TGTGCCAGCGGGACGGGCGGGAGAAGTTACGAGCAGTACTTC. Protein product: CASGTGGRSYEQYF. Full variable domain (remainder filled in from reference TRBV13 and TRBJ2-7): AAGVIQSPRHLIKEKRETATLKCYPIPRHDTVYWYQQGPGQDPQFLISFYEKMQSDKGSIPDRFSAQQFSDYHSELNMSSLELGDSALYFCASGTGGRSYEQYFGPGTRLTVT.

As DNA, the CDR3 is TGTGCCAGCAGTTTAACTTCACAGGGGGGAAACACCATATATTTT. Protein product: CASSLTSQGGNTIYF. The chain combines TRBV28 with TRBJ1-3; TRBD1 aligns across 7 bases. The CDR3 totals 15 residues. The germline CDR1 and CDR2 sequences are MDHEN and SYDVKM. The ends lost 2 bases at V and 4 bases at J; junction bases unmatched: 5.

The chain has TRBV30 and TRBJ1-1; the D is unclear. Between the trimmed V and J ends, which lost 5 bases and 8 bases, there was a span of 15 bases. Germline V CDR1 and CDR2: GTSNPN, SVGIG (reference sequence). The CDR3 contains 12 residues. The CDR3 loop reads CAWGTRLSEAFF. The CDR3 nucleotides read TGTGCCTGGGGCACTAGGTTGTCCGAAGCTTTCTTT.

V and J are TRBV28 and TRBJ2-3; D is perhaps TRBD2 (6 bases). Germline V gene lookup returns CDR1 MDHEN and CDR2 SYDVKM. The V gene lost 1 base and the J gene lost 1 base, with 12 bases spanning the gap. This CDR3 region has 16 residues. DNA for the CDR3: TGTGCCAGCAGTTTATTCGGAGGAGGGGGCACAGATACGCAGTATTTT. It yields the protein CASSLFGGGGTDTQYF.

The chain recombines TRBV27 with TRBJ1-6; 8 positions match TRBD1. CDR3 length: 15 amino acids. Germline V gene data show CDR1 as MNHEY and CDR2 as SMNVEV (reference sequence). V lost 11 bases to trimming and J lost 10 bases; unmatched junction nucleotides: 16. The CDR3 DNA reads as TGTGCCTGCCCACGACCAGGACAGGGTAGCTCACCCCTCCACTTT. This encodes CACPRPGQGSSPLHF.

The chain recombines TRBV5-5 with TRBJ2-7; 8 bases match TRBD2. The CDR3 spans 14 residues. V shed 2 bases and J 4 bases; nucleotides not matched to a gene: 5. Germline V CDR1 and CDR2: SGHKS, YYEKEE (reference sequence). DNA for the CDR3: TGTGCCAGCAGCTTCTCGGGAGGGCCATACGAGCAGTACTTC. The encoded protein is CASSFSGGPYEQYF.

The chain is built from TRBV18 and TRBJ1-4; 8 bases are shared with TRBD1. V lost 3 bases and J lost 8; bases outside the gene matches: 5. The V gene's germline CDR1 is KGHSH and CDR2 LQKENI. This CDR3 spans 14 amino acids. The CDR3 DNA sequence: TGTGCCAGCTCACCCGGACAGGGCCGGGAAAAACTGTTTTTT. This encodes CASSPGQGREKLFF.

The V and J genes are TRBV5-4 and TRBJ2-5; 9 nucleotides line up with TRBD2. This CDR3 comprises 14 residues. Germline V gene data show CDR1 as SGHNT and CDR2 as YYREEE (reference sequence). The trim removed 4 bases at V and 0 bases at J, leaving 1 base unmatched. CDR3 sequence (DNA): TGTGCCAGCAGCACTAGCGGGTACCAAGAGACCCAGTACTTC. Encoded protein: CASSTSGYQETQYF.